Below, 18 T cell receptor beta chains from the same sample are listed, as sequenced in a study of blood T cell repertoires in COVID-19. Repertoires were generated with immunoSEQ multiplex PCR, while TCRdb's copy carries only in-frame clones and drops some. The table has about 250,000 clones, 70% to 90% seen once. Sequencing was carried out using peripheral blood. Receptors were obtained from a man between 45 and 60 years old with active or convalescent COVID-19.

The chain links TRBV18 to TRBJ2-7, with D perhaps matching TRBD2 (6 bases). The CDR3 runs 15 residues. V lost 6 bases and J lost 7, with 22 bases in between. Germline loops: CDR1 KGHSH, CDR2 LQKENI. CDR3 sequence: CASSPQSGVTGEQYF. CDR3 bases: TGTGCCAGCTCGCCGCAATCGGGGGTGACCGGAGAGCAGTACTTC.

V gene TRBV4-3 combines with J gene TRBJ2-4, with D tentatively TRBD2 (5 bases). The CDR3 contains 16 residues. V was shortened by 1 base and J by 0 bases, with 10 bases between the two germline ends. CDR1 is LGHNA, CDR2 YSLEER, per germline. CDR3 DNA sequence: TGCGCCAGCAGCCAAGGGTACGGGGTAGCCAAAAACATTCAGTACTTC. It is translated as CASSQGYGVAKNIQYF.

This clone has just one count. The chain links TRBV4-2 to TRBJ2-1; weak D call: TRBD2 (5 bases). The CDR3 consists of 15 residues. Trimming took 4 bases from V and 3 from J, leaving 13 bases between them. Germline V CDR1 and CDR2: LGHNA, YNFKEQ. The CDR3 DNA is TGTGCCAGCAGCCTCCGGTGGGAGCTCTACAATGAGCAGTTCTTC. Its translation: CASSLRWELYNEQFF.

This clone was seen a single time. The rearrangement links TRBV5-1 to TRBJ2-2; 9 bases align to TRBD2. V dropped 4 bases and J dropped 4; count of bases not matched to a gene: 2. This CDR3 region has 14 residues. The germline gives CDR1 SGHRS, CDR2 YFSETQ. The CDR3 spells CASSIAGATGELFF. DNA of the CDR3: TGCGCCAGCAGCATAGCGGGGGCCACCGGGGAGCTGTTTTTT.

The V call is TRBV5-4, the J call TRBJ2-1, with TRBD2 matching over 7 bases. Germline CDR1 SGHNT, CDR2 YYREEE (reference sequence). The CDR3 contains 13 residues. V gave up 2 bases and J gave up 6 bases; unmatched junction bases: 2. This CDR3 reads CASSLAGPNEQFF. In nucleotides, the CDR3 is TGTGCCAGCAGCTTAGCGGGACCCAATGAGCAGTTCTTC.

J is TRBJ1-1 and V is TRBV27; D might be TRBD1 (5 bases). The CDR3 totals 18 residues. In germline, CDR1 is MNHEY, CDR2 SMNVEV (reference sequence). With 2 bases removed from V and 1 base from J, the gap between germline ends came to 20 bases. Here the CDR3 DNA reads TGTGCCAGCAGTTTAGTCCCGCCAGGGAAGGTGGCGAACACTGAAGCTTTCTTT. Protein: CASSLVPPGKVANTEAFF.

This clone came up once. The rearrangement links TRBV6-2 or TRBV6-3 to TRBJ1-5, with D unresolved. The CDR3 sequence is 13 residues long. CDR1 is MNHEY, CDR2 SVGEGT, per germline. Trimming left V 2 bases short and J 7 bases short, with 9 bases between. CDR3 region: CASSYISGQPQHF. The DNA of the CDR3 is TGTGCCAGCAGTTACATATCGGGACAGCCCCAGCATTTT.

The rearrangement joins TRBV9 to TRBJ1-1; D is perhaps TRBD1 (6 bases). Trimming took off 0 bases at V and 4 bases at J, with 13 bases between the two ends. CDR1 and CDR2 (germline): SGDLS, YYNGEE. The CDR3 extends over 15 amino acids. CDR3 region: CASSVVDRKGTEAFF. CDR3 DNA: TGTGCCAGCAGCGTAGTAGACAGGAAAGGCACTGAAGCTTTCTTT.

The rearrangement joins TRBV27 to TRBJ2-3; 10 bases align to TRBD2. V lost 2 bases and J lost 2; bases outside the gene matches: 1. The CDR3 is 15 residues long. The V gene's germline CDR1 is MNHEY and CDR2 SMNVEV (reference sequence). CDR3 coding DNA: TGTGCCAGCAGTTTAGGGACTAGCGCCACAGATACGCAGTATTTT. Amino acids: CASSLGTSATDTQYF.

The gene calls are TRBV5-5 and TRBJ1-1; perhaps TRBD1 as D (6 bases). In germline, CDR1 is SGHKS, CDR2 YYEKEE (reference sequence). This CDR3 comprises 15 residues. The V and J ends lost 3 bases and 2 bases respectively, with 14 bases between them. Written as DNA, the CDR3 is TGTGCCAGCAGCTACCAGACAGGCCTAAACACTGAAGCTTTCTTT. Its translation: CASSYQTGLNTEAFF.

The chain joins TRBV6-5 to TRBJ1-2, with 7 bases lining up with TRBD1. This CDR3 has 13 amino acids. Trimming at V came to 7 bases and at J to 6 bases, leaving 8 bases not matched to a gene. Germline values: CDR1 MNHEY, CDR2 SVGAGI. This chain's CDR3 is CASTPRGKHGYTF. The CDR3 DNA reads TGTGCCAGCACCCCCAGGGGGAAACATGGCTACACCTTC.

This clone was recorded only once. V is TRBV25-1 and J is TRBJ1-2; 9 nucleotides align to TRBD1. This CDR3 has 13 residues. J gave up 7 bases and V 3 bases, and 3 bases lay outside the gene matches. Germline-derived CDR1 and CDR2 are MGHDK and SYGVNS. The CDR3, as DNA: TGTGCCAGCAGTGAGGGGGACAGGGCTGGCTACACCTTC. As protein: CASSEGDRAGYTF.

This chain links TRBV11-2 with TRBJ1-2; no definite D call. The length of the CDR3 is 14 residues. Germline CDR1 reads SGHAT; CDR2 reads FQNNGV. V was shortened by 5 bases and J by 4 bases, with 14 bases between the two germline ends. CDR3 in DNA: TGTGCCAGCAGCGATCCCCCGCGTATCTATGGCTACACCTTC. It yields the protein CASSDPPRIYGYTF.

The chain carries TRBV3-1 (or the pseudogene TRBV3-2) and TRBJ2-7, with D tentatively TRBD1 (5 bases). Germline CDR1 and CDR2: LGHDT and YNNKEL (reference sequence). V lost 0 bases and J lost 7, with 19 bases in between. This CDR3 contains 16 residues. CDR3: CASSQDILGFGAEQYF. CDR3 bases: TGTGCCAGCAGCCAAGATATCCTCGGGTTTGGGGCAGAGCAGTACTTC.

The V call is TRBV3-1 (or the pseudogene TRBV3-2), the J call TRBJ1-1; maybe TRBD1 (6 bases). The CDR3 is 14 residues long. Germline CDR1 reads LGHDT; CDR2 reads YNNKEL (reference sequence). The V end lost 6 bases, the J end lost 4 bases, and 15 bases lay between the germline ends. For the CDR3, the DNA is TGTGCCAGCAGACCACAGGGTGGTAGCACTGAAGCTTTCTTT. Encoded protein: CASRPQGGSTEAFF.

The chain couples TRBV30 to TRBJ1-2, with 7 bases identical to TRBD1. Germline-derived CDR1 and CDR2 are GTSNPN and SVGIG (reference sequence). V shed 2 bases and J 8 bases; nucleotides not matched to a gene: 5. The CDR3 loop spans 12 amino acids. This CDR3 is CAWSPGGSGYTF. CDR3 DNA: TGTGCCTGGAGTCCAGGGGGTAGCGGCTACACCTTC.

This clone was seen once. This sequence joins TRBV12-3 or TRBV12-4 and TRBJ2-7, with TRBD2 identical over 9 bases. V trimming: 6 bases; J trimming: 10 bases; junction bases outside the gene matches: 7. The CDR3 has 12 residues. CDR3 protein: CASRREGQIQYF. CDR3 DNA: TGTGCCAGCAGGCGGGAGGGCCAGATACAGTACTTC.

This sequence joins TRBV18 and TRBJ1-5; TRBD1 matches 8 bases. Germline V gene sequence: CDR1 KGHSH, CDR2 LQKENI. V lost 5 bases, J lost 6 bases, and 6 bases stayed unmatched. This CDR3 is built from 14 residues. Written as DNA, the CDR3 is TGTGCCAGCTCAACCGGACAGGGCGGTCAGCCCCAGCATTTT. The encoded protein is CASSTGQGGQPQHF.